This T cell receptor (beta chain) is from a study of blood T cell repertoires in COVID-19. Generated by immunoSEQ multiplex PCR, the TCRdb table keeps only in-frame clones and is missing some. The sample shows 200,000 to 300,000 clones, under 90% of them seen only once. This sequence originates from a woman aged 25 to 39 with acute COVID-19. Sequencing was done on a sample of PBMCs or T cells enriched from blood (not recorded which).

The CDR3 sequence: CASRTLSSYNSPLHF. The CDR3 DNA sequence: TGTGCCAGCAGAACCCTTAGCTCCTATAATTCACCCCTCCACTTT. The rearrangement links TRBV6-5 to TRBJ1-6, with D uncertain. Trimming stripped 6 bases from V and 0 bases from J, with 9 bases between. Germline CDR1 is MNHEY and CDR2 is SVGAGI. The CDR3 sequence is 15 residues long.